This T cell receptor (beta chain) comes out of a study of shared clonotypes between healthy human individuals. The CDR3 covers 15 residues. Germline V gene data show CDR1 as SGDLS and CDR2 as YYNGEE. The ends lost 3 bases at V and 3 bases at J; junction bases unmatched: 1. The method was immunoSEQ multiplex PCR; TCRdb's version includes in-frame clones alone and lacks a portion of them. This sample yields about 820,000 clones, of which about 91% are seen a single time; around 24% belongs to the top ten. It was CD45RO-negative cells, positively selected for CCR7, that made up naive CD8 cells, with terminally differentiated effector memory CD45RA+ cells excluded. This clone was seen a handful of times. The identical CDR3 is also encoded by other nucleotide sequences in the sample.

Material: naive CD8+ T cells sorted from blood. This TCR was sampled from a man under 40 in good health. The rearrangement links TRBV9 to TRBJ2-1; 12 nucleotides align to TRBD2. The CDR3 here is CASSETSGSYNEQFF. The CDR3 DNA sequence: TGTGCCAGCAGCGAGACTAGCGGGAGCTACAATGAGCAGTTCTTC.